Presented here are 17 T cell receptor beta chains from one specimen sequenced in a study of T cells in Graves' hyperthyroidism and ophthalmopathy. Regions amplified from RNA transcripts were the TCR beta CDR3 regions. Primed by the HTBI set, a first-round RT-PCR was run on the TCR CDR3. TCRdb used MiXCR to reprocess the multiplex PCR reads, holding one entry per CDR3 protein. The sample contains just under 750,000 distinct CDR3 sequences, about a third of which appear only once. Material: blood. The receptor source for this set is a woman in her thirties or forties with Graves' hyperthyroidism.

In its sample, this clonotype was seen many times. The CDR3 DNA sequence: TGCGCCAGCAGCTTGGCATTGGGACAGGGGGGCGAAGAGACCCAGTACTTC. Its protein product is CASSLALGQGGEETQYF. This chain joins TRBV5-1 and TRBJ2-5; 11 nucleotides line up with TRBD1. CDR1 SGHRS and CDR2 YFSETQ come from the germline V gene. V lost 0 bases and J lost 3; bases outside the gene matches: 7. This CDR3 has 17 amino acids.

The chain joins TRBV12-3 or TRBV12-4 to TRBJ1-5, with 9 bases matching TRBD1. V trimming: 4 bases; J trimming: 7 bases; junction bases outside the gene matches: 20. The CDR3 is made up of 19 amino acids. CDR3 residues: CASSYYWGTGIKVNQPQHF. The CDR3 DNA is TGTGCCAGCAGTTACTACTGGGGGACAGGGATAAAAGTGAACCAGCCCCAGCATTTT.

Only a few counts were recorded for this clonotype. J is TRBJ2-6 and V is TRBV7-9; D assignment may be TRBD1 or TRBD2 (5 bases each). The V gene's germline CDR1 is SEHNR and CDR2 FQNEAQ (reference sequence). The CDR3 totals 17 residues. V dropped 6 bases and J dropped 6 bases, with 21 bases sitting between them. The CDR3 sequence: CASRPGTRSNEANVLTF. CDR3 nucleotide sequence: TGTGCCAGCAGACCTGGGACCCGGTCGAATGAGGCCAACGTCCTGACTTTC.

The V call is TRBV19, the J call TRBJ1-5; D is unclear. The CDR3 has 18 amino acids. The germline V gene encodes CDR1 LNHDA and CDR2 SQIVND (reference sequence). V was pared by 6 bases and J by 1 base, with 22 bases between. CDR3 residues: CASSAERVFSVSNQPQHF. The CDR3 bases are TGTGCCAGTAGCGCCGAGCGGGTGTTCAGCGTAAGCAATCAGCCCCAGCATTTT.

The table lists this clonotype with many counts. CDR3 sequence (DNA): TGTGCCAGTAGTATTTCGGTGAACACTGAAGCTTTCTTT. This translates into CASSISVNTEAFF. This chain links TRBV19 with TRBJ1-1; D is uncertain. Trimming left V 3 bases short and J 0 bases short, with 5 bases between. The CDR3 spans 13 residues. Germline loops: CDR1 LNHDA, CDR2 SQIVND (reference sequence).

Note on this clonotype: A read error may be the cause here, since a much bigger clone is one base away. The J gene is TRBJ1-3, the V gene TRBV27; D remains unclear. The germline CDR1 and CDR2 sequences are MNHEY and SMNVEV (reference sequence). Trimming cost V 5 bases and J 9 bases, with 23 bases left between them. The CDR3 sequence is 16 residues long. CDR3 sequence: CASSESPPGPGFTIYF. In DNA, the CDR3 is TGTGCCAGCAGTGAGTCTCCGCCCGGGCCAGGCTTCACCATATATTTT.

This clonotype was detected a few times. The V call is TRBV5-5, the J call TRBJ1-2; TRBD1 aligns across 7 bases. Germline V CDR1 and CDR2: SGHKS, YYEKEE (reference sequence). The length of the CDR3 is 17 residues. J gave up 4 bases and V 4 bases, and 16 bases lay outside the gene matches. The CDR3 DNA sequence: TGTGCCAGCAGCCAAGACAACAACGCAGGGGGGGCCTATGGCTACACCTTC. Translation: CASSQDNNAGGAYGYTF.

J is TRBJ1-5 and V is TRBV6-5; 7 nucleotides agree with TRBD1. CDR1 MNHEY and CDR2 SVGAGI come from the germline V gene. CDR3 size: 17 residues. With 5 bases clipped from V and 6 bases from J, the junction kept 16 bases outside the gene matches. The CDR3 region has the DNA TGTGCCAGCAGTCCGAGGACAGGCTTGGCGGGTAGTCAGCCCCAGCATTTT. It specifies CASSPRTGLAGSQPQHF.

In this sample, this clonotype turned up a few times. The V call is TRBV12-3 or TRBV12-4, the J call TRBJ1-1; D unclear. The CDR3 sequence is 15 residues long. Between the trimmed V and J ends, which lost 1 base and 4 bases, there was a span of 13 bases. The CDR3 loop reads CASSLEGRVGTEAFF. DNA of the CDR3: TGTGCCAGCAGTTTAGAGGGTAGGGTCGGCACTGAAGCTTTCTTT.

This clonotype was picked up a small number of times. The genes are TRBV4-3 and TRBJ1-2; possibly TRBD1 for D (5 bases). The V end was cut by 0 bases, the J end by 2 bases, with 10 bases between. The CDR3 covers 15 residues. Germline V gene sequence: CDR1 LGHNA, CDR2 YSLEER. Written as DNA, the CDR3 is TGCGCCAGCAGCCAAGATGGGTCAGGGAACTATGGCTACACCTTC. Translating it yields CASSQDGSGNYGYTF.

This clonotype was observed a single time. This chain uses TRBV7-9 with TRBJ1-1, with D possibly being TRBD1 (5 bases). The CDR3 is 12 amino acids. The germline gives CDR1 SEHNR, CDR2 FQNEAQ (reference sequence). V dropped 4 bases and J dropped 6 bases, with 9 bases sitting between them. This chain's CDR3 is CASSSWGAEAFF. CDR3 DNA: TGTGCCAGCAGCTCATGGGGGGCTGAAGCTTTCTTT. The variable domain in full, with the rest retrieved from reference TRBV7-9 and TRBJ1-1, is DTGVSQNPRHKITKRGQNVTFRCDPISEHNRLYWYRQTLGQGPEFLTYFQNEAQLEKSRLLSDRFSAERPKGSFSTLEIQRTEQGDSAMYLCASSSWGAEAFFGQGTRLTVV.

This clonotype was seen more than once but under ten times. V and J are TRBV9 and TRBJ1-6; 7 bases are shared with TRBD1. The CDR3 is 17 residues long. Germline V gene lookup returns CDR1 SGDLS and CDR2 YYNGEE. The V gene end was trimmed by 7 bases and the J gene end by 7 bases; junction bases not matched to a gene: 17. The DNA of the CDR3 is TGTGCCAGCTCACCAATGGACGGGACAGTTGACAATTCACCCCTCCACTTT. Protein product: CASSPMDGTVDNSPLHF.

This clonotype was seen more than once but under ten times. V usage is TRBV6-5 and J usage is TRBJ1-2; TRBD1 aligns across 9 bases. The length of the CDR3 is 17 residues. Trimming at V came to 5 bases and at J to 3 bases, leaving 13 bases not matched to a gene. CDR1 MNHEY and CDR2 SVGAGI come from the germline V gene. In DNA form, the CDR3 reads TGTGCCAGCAGTCCCTATTCCGGGACAGGGAGTCACTATGGCTACACCTTC. Protein: CASSPYSGTGSHYGYTF.

V gene TRBV5-1 combines with J gene TRBJ1-1; D is perhaps TRBD1 (6 bases). CDR3 length equals 15 residues. In germline, CDR1 is SGHRS, CDR2 YFSETQ. V was clipped by 0 bases and J by 8 bases, with 17 bases between them. In nucleotides, the CDR3 is TGCGCCAGCAGCTTGGAGTCGCGGGGGCGGGGCGAAGCTTTCTTT. This codes for CASSLESRGRGEAFF.

This clonotype occurred once. This chain joins TRBV15 and TRBJ1-5; D gene ambiguous. Germline CDR1 and CDR2: LNHNV and YYDKDF (reference sequence). With 3 bases removed from V and 2 bases from J, the gap between germline ends came to 17 bases. This CDR3 spans 17 amino acids. The CDR3 sequence: CATSSREDARGNQPQHF. The CDR3 DNA reads TGTGCCACCAGCAGCCGGGAGGACGCGCGTGGCAATCAGCCCCAGCATTTT.

This clonotype has a count of ten or more. The V call is TRBV29-1, the J call TRBJ2-6, with D uncertain. The CDR3 contains 14 residues. The V gene's germline CDR1 is SQVTM and CDR2 ANQGSEA. Between the trimmed V and J ends, which lost 4 bases and 0 bases, there was a span of 7 bases. The CDR3 coding sequence is TGCAGCGTTGCTGGGCCCTCTGGGGCCAACGTCCTGACTTTC. Translated, it gives CSVAGPSGANVLTF.

This clonotype was seen ten or more times. The rearrangement uses TRBV12-3 or TRBV12-4 and TRBJ1-1; D might be TRBD1 (5 bases). CDR3 size: 12 residues. V was trimmed by 2 bases and J by 10 bases, leaving 11 bases between them. The CDR3 DNA follows: TGTGCCAGCAGTTTAAGGAGGGGACCAGCTTTCTTT. Residues: CASSLRRGPAFF.